What follows is one T cell receptor beta chain and its context. This record belongs to a study of blood T cell repertoires in COVID-19. The CDR3 has 14 amino acids. V gave up 5 bases and J gave up 2 bases; unmatched junction bases: 5. The germline V gene has CDR1 SGHDT and CDR2 YYEEEE. Clones were sequenced by immunoSEQ multiplex PCR, and TCRdb holds only the in-frame ones, with some missing. The table includes just over 30,000 clones, 70% to 90% detected once. The rearrangement joins TRBV5-6 to TRBJ1-1; 8 nucleotides match TRBD1. The sequenced sample was peripheral blood. The receptor was isolated from a woman between 35 and 50 years old with active or convalescent COVID-19. CDR3 sequence (DNA): TGTGCCAGCAGGTTGACAGGGGTAAACACTGAAGCTTTCTTT. Encoded protein: CASRLTGVNTEAFF.